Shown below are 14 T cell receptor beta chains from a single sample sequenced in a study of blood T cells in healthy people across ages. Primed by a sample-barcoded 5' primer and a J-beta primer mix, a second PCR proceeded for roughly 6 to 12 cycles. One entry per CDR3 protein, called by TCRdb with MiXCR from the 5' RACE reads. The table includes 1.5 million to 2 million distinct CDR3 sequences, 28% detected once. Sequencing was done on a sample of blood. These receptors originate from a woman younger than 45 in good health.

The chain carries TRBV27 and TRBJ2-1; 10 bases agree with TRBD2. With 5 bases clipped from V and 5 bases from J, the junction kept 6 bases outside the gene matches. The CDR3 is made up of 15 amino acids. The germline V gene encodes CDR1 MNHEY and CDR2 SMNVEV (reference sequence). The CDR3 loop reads CASSGAGGWDNEQFF. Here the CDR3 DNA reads TGTGCCAGCAGTGGAGCGGGGGGGTGGGACAATGAGCAGTTCTTC.

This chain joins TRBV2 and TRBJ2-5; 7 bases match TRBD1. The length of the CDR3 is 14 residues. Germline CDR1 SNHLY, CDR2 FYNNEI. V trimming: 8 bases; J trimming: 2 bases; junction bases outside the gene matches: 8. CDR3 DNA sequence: TGTGCCAGCCAAAAGAACAGGGGACAAGAGACCCAGTACTTC. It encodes CASQKNRGQETQYF. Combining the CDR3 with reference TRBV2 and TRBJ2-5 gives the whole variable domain EPEVTQTPSHQVTQMGQEVILRCVPISNHLYFYWYRQILGQKVEFLVSFYNNEISEKSEIFDDQFSVERPDGSNFTLKIRSTKLEDSAMYFCASQKNRGQETQYFGPGTRLLVL.

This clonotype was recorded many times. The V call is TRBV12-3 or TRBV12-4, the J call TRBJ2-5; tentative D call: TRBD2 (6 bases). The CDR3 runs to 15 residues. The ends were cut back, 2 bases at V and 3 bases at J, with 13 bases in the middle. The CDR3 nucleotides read TGTGCCAGCAGTTTAATGGGGGGTGGTGAAGAGACCCAGTACTTC. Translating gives CASSLMGGGEETQYF.

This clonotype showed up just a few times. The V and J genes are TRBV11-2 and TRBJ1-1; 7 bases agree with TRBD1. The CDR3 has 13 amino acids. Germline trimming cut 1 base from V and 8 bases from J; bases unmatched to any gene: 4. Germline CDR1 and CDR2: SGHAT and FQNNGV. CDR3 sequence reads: CASSLVWDSEAFF. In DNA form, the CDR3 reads TGTGCCAGCAGCTTAGTTTGGGACAGCGAAGCTTTCTTT.

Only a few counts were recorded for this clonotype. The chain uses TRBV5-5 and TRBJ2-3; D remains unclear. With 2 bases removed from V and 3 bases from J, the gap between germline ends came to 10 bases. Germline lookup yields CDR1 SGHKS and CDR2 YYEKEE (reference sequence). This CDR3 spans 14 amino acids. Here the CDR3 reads CASSFSMETDTQYF. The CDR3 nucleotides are TGTGCCAGCAGCTTCTCGATGGAAACAGATACGCAGTATTTT.

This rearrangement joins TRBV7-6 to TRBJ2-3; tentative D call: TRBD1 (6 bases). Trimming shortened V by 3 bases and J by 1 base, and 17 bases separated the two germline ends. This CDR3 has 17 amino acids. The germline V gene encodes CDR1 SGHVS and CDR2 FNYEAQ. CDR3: CASSFFGGQTGTDTQYF. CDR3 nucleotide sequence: TGTGCCAGCAGCTTCTTTGGGGGCCAGACAGGCACAGATACGCAGTATTTT.

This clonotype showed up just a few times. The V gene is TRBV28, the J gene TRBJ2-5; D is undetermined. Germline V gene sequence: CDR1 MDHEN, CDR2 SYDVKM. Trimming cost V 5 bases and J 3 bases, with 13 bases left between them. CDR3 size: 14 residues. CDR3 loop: CASSEAGREETQYF. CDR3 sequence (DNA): TGTGCCAGCAGTGAGGCCGGACGAGAAGAGACCCAGTACTTC.

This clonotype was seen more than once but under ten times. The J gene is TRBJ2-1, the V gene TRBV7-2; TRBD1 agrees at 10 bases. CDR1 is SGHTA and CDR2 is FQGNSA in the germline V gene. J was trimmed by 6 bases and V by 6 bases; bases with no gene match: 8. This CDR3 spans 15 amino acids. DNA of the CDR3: TGTGCCAGCAGTCCCGGGACAGGGGTTTCCAATGAGCAGTTCTTC. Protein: CASSPGTGVSNEQFF.

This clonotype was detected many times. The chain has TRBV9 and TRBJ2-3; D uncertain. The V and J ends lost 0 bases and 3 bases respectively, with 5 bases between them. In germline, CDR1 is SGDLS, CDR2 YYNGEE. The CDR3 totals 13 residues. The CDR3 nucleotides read TGTGCCAGCAGCGTAGACGGGACAGATACGCAGTATTTT. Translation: CASSVDGTDTQYF. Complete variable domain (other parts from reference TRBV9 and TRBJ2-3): DSGVTQTPKHLITATGQRVTLRCSPRSGDLSVYWYQQSLDQGLQFLIQYYNGEERAKGNILERFSAQQFPDLHSELNLSSLELGDSALYFCASSVDGTDTQYFGPGTRLTVL.

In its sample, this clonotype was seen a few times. DNA for the CDR3: TGTGCCAGCGCCGTGGCTGGGGCCAACGTCCTGACTTTC. It encodes CASAVAGANVLTF. The J gene is TRBJ2-6, the V gene TRBV7-2; no definite D call. CDR1 is SGHTA, CDR2 FQGNSA, per germline. Trimming cost V 8 bases and J 2 bases, with 7 bases left between them. This CDR3 region has 13 residues.

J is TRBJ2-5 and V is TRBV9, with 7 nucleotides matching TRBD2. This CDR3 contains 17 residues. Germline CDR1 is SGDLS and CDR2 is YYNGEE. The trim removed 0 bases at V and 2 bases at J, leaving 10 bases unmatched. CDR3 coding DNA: TGTGCCAGCAGCGTAGCGGGGGGAGCCCTTAATCAAGAGACCCAGTACTTC. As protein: CASSVAGGALNQETQYF.

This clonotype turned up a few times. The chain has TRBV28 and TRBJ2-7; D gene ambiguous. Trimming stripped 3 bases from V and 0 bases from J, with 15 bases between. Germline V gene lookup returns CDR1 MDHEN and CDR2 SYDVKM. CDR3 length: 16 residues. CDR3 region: CASSFRQEAPSYEQYF. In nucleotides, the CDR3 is TGTGCCAGCAGTTTCAGGCAGGAAGCACCCTCCTACGAGCAGTACTTC.

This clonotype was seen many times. The CDR3 sequence is CSVDDKGVHEQYF. The CDR3 DNA sequence: TGCAGCGTAGACGACAAGGGTGTGCACGAGCAGTACTTC. The chain links TRBV29-1 to TRBJ2-4; D is unresolved. The DNA end is a closer match to TRBJ2-7, so the J assignment may be wrong. The CDR3 is 13 residues long. Germline V gene data show CDR1 as SQVTM and CDR2 as ANQGSEA.

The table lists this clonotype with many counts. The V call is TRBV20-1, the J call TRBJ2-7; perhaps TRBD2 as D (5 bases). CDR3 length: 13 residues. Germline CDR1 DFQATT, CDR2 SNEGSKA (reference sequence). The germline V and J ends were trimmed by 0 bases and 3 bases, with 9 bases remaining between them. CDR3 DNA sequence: TGCAGTGCTAGAGATCCGGGGAACTACGAGCAGTACTTC. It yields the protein CSARDPGNYEQYF.